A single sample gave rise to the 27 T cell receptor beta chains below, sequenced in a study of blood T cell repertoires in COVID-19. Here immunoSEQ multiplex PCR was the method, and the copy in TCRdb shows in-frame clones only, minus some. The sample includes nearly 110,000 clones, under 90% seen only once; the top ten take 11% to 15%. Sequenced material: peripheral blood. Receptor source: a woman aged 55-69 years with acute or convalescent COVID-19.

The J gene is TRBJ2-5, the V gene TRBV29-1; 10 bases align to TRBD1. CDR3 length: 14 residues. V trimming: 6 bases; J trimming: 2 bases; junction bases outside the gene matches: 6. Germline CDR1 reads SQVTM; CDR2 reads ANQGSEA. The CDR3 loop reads CSVRDRGPQETQYF. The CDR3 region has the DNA TGCAGCGTCAGGGACAGGGGTCCTCAAGAGACCCAGTACTTC.

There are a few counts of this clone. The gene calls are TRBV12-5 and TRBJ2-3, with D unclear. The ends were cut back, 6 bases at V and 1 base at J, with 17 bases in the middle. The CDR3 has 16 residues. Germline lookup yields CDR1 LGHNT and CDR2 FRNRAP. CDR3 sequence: CASGLLVAERTDTQYF. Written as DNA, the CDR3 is TGTGCTAGTGGCCTTCTCGTGGCGGAACGCACAGATACGCAGTATTTT.

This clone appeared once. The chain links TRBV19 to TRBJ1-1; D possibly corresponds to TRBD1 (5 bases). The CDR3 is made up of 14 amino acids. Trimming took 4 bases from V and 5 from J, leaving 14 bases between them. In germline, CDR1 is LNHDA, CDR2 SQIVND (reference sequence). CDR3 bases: TGTGCCAGTAGTAAGACGGCGGAGGGGACTGAAGCTTTCTTT. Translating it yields CASSKTAEGTEAFF.

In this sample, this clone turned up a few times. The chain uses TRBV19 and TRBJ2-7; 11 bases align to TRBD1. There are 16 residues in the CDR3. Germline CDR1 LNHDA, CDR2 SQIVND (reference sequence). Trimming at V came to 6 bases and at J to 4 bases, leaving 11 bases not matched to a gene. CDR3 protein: CASSGDRTGGWYEQYF. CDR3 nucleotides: TGTGCCAGTAGCGGCGATAGGACAGGGGGCTGGTACGAGCAGTACTTC.

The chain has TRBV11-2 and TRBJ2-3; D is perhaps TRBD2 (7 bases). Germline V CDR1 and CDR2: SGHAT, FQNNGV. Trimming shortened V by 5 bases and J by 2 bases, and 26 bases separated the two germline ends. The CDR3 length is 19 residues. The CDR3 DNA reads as TGTGCCAGCAGCCCCGGGAGTAGCGGGTATGGGGGCTACACAGATACGCAGTATTTT. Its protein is CASSPGSSGYGGYTDTQYF.

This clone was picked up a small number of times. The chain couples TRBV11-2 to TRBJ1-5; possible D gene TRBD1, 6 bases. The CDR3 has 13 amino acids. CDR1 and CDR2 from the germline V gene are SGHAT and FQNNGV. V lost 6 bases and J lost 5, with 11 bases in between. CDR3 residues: CASSQGRDQPQHF. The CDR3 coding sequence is TGTGCCAGCAGTCAGGGGAGGGATCAGCCCCAGCATTTT.

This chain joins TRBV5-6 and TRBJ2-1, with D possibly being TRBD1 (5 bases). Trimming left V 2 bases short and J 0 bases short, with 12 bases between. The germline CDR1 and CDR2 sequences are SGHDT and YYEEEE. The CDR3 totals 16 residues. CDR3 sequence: CASSLYGGASYNEQFF. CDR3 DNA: TGTGCCAGCAGCTTATATGGTGGGGCCTCCTACAATGAGCAGTTCTTC.

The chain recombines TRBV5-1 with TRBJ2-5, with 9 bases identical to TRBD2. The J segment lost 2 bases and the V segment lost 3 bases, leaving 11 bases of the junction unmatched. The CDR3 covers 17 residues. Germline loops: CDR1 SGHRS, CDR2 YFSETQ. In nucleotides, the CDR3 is TGCGCCAGCAGCTCAGGGGTGGCTAGCGGGGCTCAAGAGACCCAGTACTTC. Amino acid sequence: CASSSGVASGAQETQYF. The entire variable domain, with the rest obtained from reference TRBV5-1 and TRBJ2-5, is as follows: KAGVTQTPRYLIKTRGQQVTLSCSPISGHRSVSWYQQTPGQGLQFLFEYFSETQRNKGNFPGRFSGRQFSNSRSEMNVSTLELGDSALYLCASSSGVASGAQETQYFGPGTRLLVL.

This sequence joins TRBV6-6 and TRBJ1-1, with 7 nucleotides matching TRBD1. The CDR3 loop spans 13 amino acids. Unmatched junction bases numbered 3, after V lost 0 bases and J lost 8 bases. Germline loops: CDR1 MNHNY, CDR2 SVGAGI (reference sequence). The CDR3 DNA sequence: TGTGCCAGCAGTTACTCGAGAGGGGGCGAAGCTTTCTTT. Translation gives CASSYSRGGEAFF.

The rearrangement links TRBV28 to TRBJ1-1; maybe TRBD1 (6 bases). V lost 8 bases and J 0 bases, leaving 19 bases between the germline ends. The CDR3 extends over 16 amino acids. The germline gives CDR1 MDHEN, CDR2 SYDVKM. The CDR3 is CASAGPPGTLNTEAFF. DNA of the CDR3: TGTGCCAGCGCCGGGCCGCCCGGGACATTGAACACTGAAGCTTTCTTT.

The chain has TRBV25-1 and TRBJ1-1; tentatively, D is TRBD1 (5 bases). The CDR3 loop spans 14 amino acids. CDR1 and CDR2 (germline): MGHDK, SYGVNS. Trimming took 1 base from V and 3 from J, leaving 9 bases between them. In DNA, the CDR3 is TGTGCCAGCAGTGAATTTGGGGGGTACACTGAAGCTTTCTTT. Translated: CASSEFGGYTEAFF. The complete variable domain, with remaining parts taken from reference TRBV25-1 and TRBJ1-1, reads EADIYQTPRYLVIGTGKKITLECSQTMGHDKMYWYQQDPGMELHLIHYSYGVNSTEKGDLSSESTVSRIRTEHFPLTLESARPSHTSQYLCASSEFGGYTEAFFGQGTRLTVV.

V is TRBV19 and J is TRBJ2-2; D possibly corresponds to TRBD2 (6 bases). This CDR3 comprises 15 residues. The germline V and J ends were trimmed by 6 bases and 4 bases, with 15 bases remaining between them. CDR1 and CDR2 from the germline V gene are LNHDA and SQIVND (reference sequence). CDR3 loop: CASRSGLYGTGELFF. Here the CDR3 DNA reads TGTGCCAGTAGAAGCGGGTTGTATGGCACCGGGGAGCTGTTTTTT.

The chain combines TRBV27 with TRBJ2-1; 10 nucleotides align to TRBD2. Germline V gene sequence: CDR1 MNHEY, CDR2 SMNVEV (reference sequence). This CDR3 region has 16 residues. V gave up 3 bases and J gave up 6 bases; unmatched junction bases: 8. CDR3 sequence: CASSFQTSGVSNEQFF. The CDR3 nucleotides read TGTGCCAGCAGTTTCCAAACTAGCGGGGTCTCCAATGAGCAGTTCTTC.

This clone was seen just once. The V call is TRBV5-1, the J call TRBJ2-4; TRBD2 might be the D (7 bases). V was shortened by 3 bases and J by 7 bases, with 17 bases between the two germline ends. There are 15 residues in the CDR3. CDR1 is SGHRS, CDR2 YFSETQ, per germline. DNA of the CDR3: TGCGCCAGCAGCTCCCGGGGGGCCGGTGATAACATTCAGTACTTC. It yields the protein CASSSRGAGDNIQYF.

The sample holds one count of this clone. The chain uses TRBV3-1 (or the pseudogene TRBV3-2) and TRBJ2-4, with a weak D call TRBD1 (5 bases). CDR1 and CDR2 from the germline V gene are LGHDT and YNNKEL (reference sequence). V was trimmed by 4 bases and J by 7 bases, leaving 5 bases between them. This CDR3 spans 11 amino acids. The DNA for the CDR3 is TGTGCCAGCAGCCCAGGGAACATTCAGTACTTC. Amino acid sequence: CASSPGNIQYF.

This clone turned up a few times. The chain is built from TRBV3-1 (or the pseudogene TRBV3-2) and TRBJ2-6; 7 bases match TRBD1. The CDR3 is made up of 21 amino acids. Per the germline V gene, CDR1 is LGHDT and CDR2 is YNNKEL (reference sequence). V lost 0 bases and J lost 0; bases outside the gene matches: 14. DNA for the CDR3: TGTGCCAGCAGCCAAGATTATGCCGGGACAGTCACTAGCTCTGGGGCCAACGTCCTGACTTTC. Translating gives CASSQDYAGTVTSSGANVLTF.

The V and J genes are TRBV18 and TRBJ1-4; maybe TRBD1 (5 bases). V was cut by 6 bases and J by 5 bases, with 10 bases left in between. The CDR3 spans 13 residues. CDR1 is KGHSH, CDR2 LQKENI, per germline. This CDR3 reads CASSVTENEKLFF. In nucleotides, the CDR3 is TGTGCCAGCTCCGTGACAGAGAATGAAAAACTGTTTTTT.

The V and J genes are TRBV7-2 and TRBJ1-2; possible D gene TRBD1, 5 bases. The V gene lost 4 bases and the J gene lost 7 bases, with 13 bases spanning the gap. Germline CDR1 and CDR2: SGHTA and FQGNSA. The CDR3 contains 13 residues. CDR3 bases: TGTGCCAGCAGCTGGCCCCAGGGTTCTGGCTACACCTTC. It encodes CASSWPQGSGYTF.

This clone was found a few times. The CDR3 nucleotides read TGTGCCAGCGGTGGTGGGACCGTTGCGGGGAATGAGCAGTTCTTC. It encodes CASGGGTVAGNEQFF. This rearrangement joins TRBV2 to TRBJ2-1; D perhaps matches TRBD2 (6 bases). The ends were cut back, 8 bases at V and 7 bases at J, with 21 bases in the middle. The CDR3 extends over 15 amino acids. Germline V gene data show CDR1 as SNHLY and CDR2 as FYNNEI.

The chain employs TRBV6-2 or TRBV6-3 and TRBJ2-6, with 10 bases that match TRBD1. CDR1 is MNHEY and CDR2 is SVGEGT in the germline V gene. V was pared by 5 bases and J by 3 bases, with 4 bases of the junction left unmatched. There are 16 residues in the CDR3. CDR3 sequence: CASSRQGASGANVLTF. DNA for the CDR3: TGTGCCAGCAGTCGACAGGGGGCTAGTGGGGCCAACGTCCTGACTTTC.

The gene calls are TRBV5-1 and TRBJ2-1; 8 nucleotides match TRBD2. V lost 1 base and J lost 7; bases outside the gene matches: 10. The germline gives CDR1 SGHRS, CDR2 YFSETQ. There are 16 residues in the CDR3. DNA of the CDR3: TGCGCCAGCAGCTTGATTGGGACTAGAAATTTAAATGAGCAGTTCTTC. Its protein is CASSLIGTRNLNEQFF.

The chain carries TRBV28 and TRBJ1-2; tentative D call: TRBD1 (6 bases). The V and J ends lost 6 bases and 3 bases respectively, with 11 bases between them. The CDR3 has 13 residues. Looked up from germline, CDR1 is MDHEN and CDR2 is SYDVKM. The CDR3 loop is CASRGDIDYGYTF. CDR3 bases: TGTGCCAGCAGGGGGGACATTGACTATGGCTACACCTTC.

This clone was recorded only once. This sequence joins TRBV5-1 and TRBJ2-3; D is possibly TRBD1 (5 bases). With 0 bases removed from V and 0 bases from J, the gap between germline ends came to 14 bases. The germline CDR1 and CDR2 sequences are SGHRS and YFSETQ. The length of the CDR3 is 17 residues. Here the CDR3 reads CASSLEVWGASTDTQYF. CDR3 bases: TGCGCCAGCAGCTTGGAAGTTTGGGGCGCTAGCACAGATACGCAGTATTTT.

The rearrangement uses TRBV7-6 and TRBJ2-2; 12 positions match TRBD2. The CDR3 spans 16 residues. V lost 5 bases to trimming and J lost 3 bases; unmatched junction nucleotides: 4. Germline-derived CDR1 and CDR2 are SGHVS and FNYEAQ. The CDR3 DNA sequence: TGTGCCAGCAGCCCTAGACTAGCGGGGGACACCGGGGAGCTGTTTTTT. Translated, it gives CASSPRLAGDTGELFF.

This CDR3 reads CASSLRQAQNTEAFF. CDR3 in DNA: TGTGCCAGCAGCTTGCGACAGGCCCAAAACACTGAAGCTTTCTTT. The chain has TRBV5-5 and TRBJ1-1, with a tentative D call TRBD1 (6 bases). V was clipped by 1 base and J by 2 bases, with 12 bases between them. The CDR3 is 15 amino acids. The germline CDR1 and CDR2 sequences are SGHKS and YYEKEE (reference sequence).

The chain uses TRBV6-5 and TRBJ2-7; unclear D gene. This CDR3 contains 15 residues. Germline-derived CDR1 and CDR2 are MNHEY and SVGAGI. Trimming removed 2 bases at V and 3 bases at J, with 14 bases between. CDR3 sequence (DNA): TGTGCCAGCAGTTACCGACAAACGATAGACTACGAGCAGTACTTC. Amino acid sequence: CASSYRQTIDYEQYF.

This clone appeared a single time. The CDR3 region has the DNA TGCGCCAGCAGTTTTACAGGGGATTACACTGAAGCTTTCTTT. Protein sequence: CASSFTGDYTEAFF. The J gene is TRBJ1-1, the V gene TRBV4-1; 7 nucleotides agree with TRBD1. Germline V gives CDR1 MGHRA, CDR2 YSYEKL. Losses at the gene ends were 6 bases for V and 3 bases for J; bases not matched to a gene: 7. This CDR3 contains 14 residues.